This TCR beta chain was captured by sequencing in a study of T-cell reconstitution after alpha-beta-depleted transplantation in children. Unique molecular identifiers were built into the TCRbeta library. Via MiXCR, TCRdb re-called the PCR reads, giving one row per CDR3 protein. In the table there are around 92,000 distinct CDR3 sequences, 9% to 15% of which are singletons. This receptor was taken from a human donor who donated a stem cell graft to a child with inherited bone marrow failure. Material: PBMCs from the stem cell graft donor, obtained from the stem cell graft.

The DNA for the CDR3 is TGTGCCAGCAGGGACAGGTCGGACACCGGGGAGCTGTTTTTT. Residues: CASRDRSDTGELFF. This chain connects TRBV9 to TRBJ2-2, with 7 bases that match TRBD1. With 5 bases clipped from V and 3 bases from J, the junction kept 4 bases outside the gene matches. In germline, CDR1 is SGDLS, CDR2 YYNGEE. The CDR3 is 14 amino acids.